These T cell receptor beta chains were read from a single sample in a study of cytomegalovirus exposure and HLA in healthy donors. Clones were sequenced by immunoSEQ multiplex PCR, and TCRdb holds only the in-frame ones, with some missing. The sample has over 100,000 clones; approximately 80% are singletons. The specimen was PBMCs. Receptors originate from a young woman in good health and CMV-seropositive. Each CDR3 is given with its conserved first and last residue. The order of the fields is D gene, V gene, clone size, J gene, CDR3 protein, CDR3 DNA. The D gene is left open where the match is weak. Size is stated for part of the rows, as once, few or many counts, or as a class when the clone is expanded.

>.|TRBV7-9|once|TRBJ1-1
CASSLASGPRGAGPTEAFF
TGTGCCAGCAGCTTAGCGAGCGGGCCAAGAGGTGCAGGGCCCACTGAAGCTTTCTTT
>.|TRBV7-3|.|TRBJ2-7
CASSLQVRVGEQYF
TGTGCCAGCAGCTTACAGGTGAGGGTCGGGGAGCAGTACTTC
>TRBD1|TRBV7-9|.|TRBJ2-7
CASSRFRDRDYEQYF
TGTGCCAGCAGCCGATTCCGGGACAGGGACTACGAGCAGTACTTC
>TRBD1|TRBV2|.|TRBJ1-1
CASSLGQGGTEAFF
TGTGCCAGCAGCCTCGGACAGGGAGGGACTGAAGCTTTCTTT
>TRBD2|TRBV27|.|TRBJ2-1
CASSLELAGGNEQFF
TGTGCCAGCAGTTTAGAACTAGCGGGAGGAAATGAGCAGTTCTTC
>.|TRBV4-1|.|TRBJ2-2
CASSQVRILLVSTGELFF
TGCGCCAGCAGCCAAGTGCGTATCCTCCTAGTTAGCACCGGGGAGCTGTTTTTT
>.|TRBV28|.|TRBJ1-1
CASLSTGTRTEAFF
TGTGCCAGCCTCTCCACGGGTACCCGCACTGAAGCTTTCTTT
>TRBD2|TRBV10-3|.|TRBJ2-5
CAIAPTSGSFFVGRETQYF
TGTGCCATCGCCCCCACTAGCGGGAGCTTTTTTGTTGGTCGAGAGACCCAGTACTTC
>.|TRBV18|few|TRBJ1-2
CASSPQEGRGYTF
TGTGCCAGCTCACCCCAGGAGGGCCGGGGCTACACCTTC
>TRBD1|TRBV7-3|.|TRBJ2-3
CASSWDRYTDTQYF
TGTGCCAGCAGCTGGGACAGATACACAGATACGCAGTATTTT
>TRBD1|TRBV30|.|TRBJ2-3
CAWSVLGGSTDTQYF
TGTGCCTGGAGTGTATTAGGGGGCAGCACAGATACGCAGTATTTT
>.|TRBV27|once|TRBJ1-1
CASSLRGVYAEAFF
TGTGCCAGCAGTTTACGGGGGGTGTACGCTGAAGCTTTCTTT
>TRBD2|TRBV7-6|.|TRBJ2-7
CASSLVGAGEPYEQYF
TGTGCCAGCAGCTTAGTGGGAGCGGGAGAACCCTACGAGCAGTACTTC
>.|TRBV5-1|.|TRBJ2-5
CASSSGSLMKETQYF
TGCGCCAGCAGCTCCGGGTCCCTGATGAAAGAGACCCAGTACTTC
>.|TRBV19|.|TRBJ1-1
CASSTYREVNTEAFF
TGTGCCAGTAGTACTTACAGGGAAGTGAACACTGAAGCTTTCTTT
>TRBD1|TRBV6-6|.|TRBJ1-1
CASSYDRQGNTEAFF
TGTGCCAGCAGTTACGACAGACAGGGAAACACTGAAGCTTTCTTT